The present T cell receptor beta chain was sequenced within a study of T-cell memory formation after mild COVID-19. Study-wide points: CM and EM subsets held most contracting CD4+ clones; EMRA held CD8+ ones. Pre-infection memory contained some responding clones, which suggested that cross-reactive memory had joined. SARS-CoV-2 specificity was not confirmed for second-wave clones peaking on day 37.

V gave up 0 bases and J gave up 3 bases; unmatched junction bases: 4. Germline assignment: CDR1 SGHRS and CDR2 YFSETQ. The CDR3 has 15 amino acids. As to this clonotype: The target antigen is unknown.

One entry per CDR3 protein results from TCRdb running MiXCR on the 5' RACE reads. The profile shows approximately 150,000 distinct CDR3 sequences, approximately 21% of them singletons. The sample was PBMCs or a T cell subset sorted from them (not recorded which). This chain links TRBV5-1 with TRBJ1-2, with 8 bases matching TRBD1. The sequence derives from an adult woman who had mild COVID-19 (a few samples of this study predate the infection). Cell type and time point are not known. CDR3 sequence: CASSLGTGGDYGYTF. The CDR3 DNA is TGCGCCAGCAGCTTGGGTACAGGGGGAGACTATGGCTACACCTTC.